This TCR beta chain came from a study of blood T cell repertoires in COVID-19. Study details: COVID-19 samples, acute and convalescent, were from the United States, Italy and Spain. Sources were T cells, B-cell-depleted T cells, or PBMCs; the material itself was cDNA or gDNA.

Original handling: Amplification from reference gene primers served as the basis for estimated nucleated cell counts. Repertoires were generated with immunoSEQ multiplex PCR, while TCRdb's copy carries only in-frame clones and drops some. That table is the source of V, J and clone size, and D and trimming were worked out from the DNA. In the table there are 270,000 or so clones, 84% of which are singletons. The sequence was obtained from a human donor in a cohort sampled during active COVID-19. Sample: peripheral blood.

CDR3 nucleotide sequence: TGCGCCAGCAGCCCAACTTCGGCAGGGATAATCGGATCTGGAAACACCATATATTTT. This encodes CASSPTSAGIIGSGNTIYF. V is TRBV23-1 and J is TRBJ1-3; maybe TRBD1 (5 bases). TRBV23-1 is annotated as an ORF whose role is uncertain. Trimming removed 6 bases at V and 1 base at J, with 25 bases between. The CDR3 extends over 19 amino acids.